This TCR beta chain was found in a study of graft-versus-host responses after intestinal transplantation. Whole-study results and caveats: Recipient marrow contained GvH clones, some of which appeared first in ileum or blood. In patients with graft-donor T cell macrochimerism, allograft graft-versus-host to host-versus-graft clonal ratios were high.

V lost 4 bases, J lost 8 bases, and 6 bases stayed unmatched. The germline V gene has CDR1 MNHEY and CDR2 SVGAGI. The CDR3 has 13 residues. This table comes from immunoSEQ multiplex PCR, and its TCRdb copy is limited to in-frame clones, with some not included. Found here are about 25,000 clones, approximately 83% of them singletons; the top ten hold more than 0.75%. With regard to this clone: Its antigen is as yet unknown.

The TCR comes from a human patient who received an intestinal transplant, so some T cells may come from the graft donor. Sequences were derived from PBMCs, sampled approximately 450 days after intestinal transplant. This chain uses TRBV6-5 with TRBJ1-1; the match to TRBD1 covers 8 bases. DNA for the CDR3: TGTGCCAGCAGTTCCTCCACAGGGGGGGAAGCTTTCTTT. It yields the protein CASSSSTGGEAFF.